At least ten counts were recorded for the clone carrying this T cell receptor (beta chain). The target antigen is unknown. This sample is drawn from a study of blood T cells in healthy people across ages. Study observations and caveats: Donors of long life had a larger count of naive CD4+ cells and greater diversity than aged donors.

The second PCR ran about 6 to 12 cycles with a sample-barcoded 5' primer and J-beta primers. Each cDNA molecule received a tag from a template-switch adaptor that had 12 random nucleotides. TCRdb reprocessed the 5' RACE reads with MiXCR, giving one entry per CDR3 protein. Of about 930,000 distinct CDR3 sequences listed, about 29% are singletons. This CDR3 contains 16 residues. The germline V gene has CDR1 MDHEN and CDR2 SYDVKM. V lost 8 bases to trimming and J lost 0 bases, with 20 bases between them. These data were also filed under a second study, of T cells of mothers and their children. As reported in that work: The donors comprised a handful of children and their three healthy Caucasian mothers.

This receptor was identified in a middle-aged woman in good health. The sample taken for sequencing was blood. V is TRBV28 and J is TRBJ2-7; D not resolved. The CDR3 DNA is TGTGCCAGCGATACTGTAAGGTCGTATTACTCCTACGAGCAGTACTTC. Translating it yields CASDTVRSYYSYEQYF.